The rows below give T cell receptor beta chains drawn from one sample of a study of OX40 agonist ivuxolimab in advanced cancers. Profiled with immunoSEQ multiplex PCR; TCRdb holds only in-frame clones, not every one. The sample holds about 74,000 clones, roughly 88% seen once. Here the sequenced sample was CD4+ or CD8+ T cells sorted from blood, taken in a trial of the OX40 agonist ivuxolimab. The origin of the receptors is an adult with an advanced solid tumor such as melanoma, head and neck, liver or kidney cancer. The CDR3 runs from the conserved cysteine through the conserved F or W. A D gene is named only where the DNA matches it firmly. Where a row states a size, it is once, few, many or the class of an expanded clone; other rows omit it.

CDR3 DNA,CDR3 protein,clone size,V gene,D gene,J gene
TGTGCCAGCAGTTTTCAGGGGGCGCGTGAGACCCAGTACTTC,CASSFQGARETQYF,NA,TRBV28,TRBD1,TRBJ2-5
TGTGCCAGCAGCCTATTCGTCGGGAGGGAGGGTTACGAGCAGTACTTC,CASSLFVGREGYEQYF,NA,TRBV7-2,TRBD2,TRBJ2-7
TGTGCCAGCAGCTACCGTCCCGGGACTTGGCTTGGTGGCAATCAGCCCCAGCATTTT,CASSYRPGTWLGGNQPQHF,NA,TRBV5-6,NA,TRBJ1-5
TGTGCCAGCAGAAGGGGGCAGACTGAAGCTTTCTTT,CASRRGQTEAFF,NA,TRBV28,TRBD1,TRBJ1-1
TGTGCCAGCATTAGACCCGGGACGGGAAATGAAAAACTGTTTTTT,CASIRPGTGNEKLFF,NA,TRBV6-1,NA,TRBJ1-4
TGTGCCAGCAGCCCCGGGCTGGGGGCGACAGATACGCAGTATTTT,CASSPGLGATDTQYF,NA,TRBV7-2,NA,TRBJ2-3
TGTGCCAGCAGCTTAGACCACAACAGAGAGACCCAGTACTTC,CASSLDHNRETQYF,NA,TRBV11-2,NA,TRBJ2-5
TGTGCCAGCAGCCGGACTAGCGGGACCCAAGAGACCCAGTACTTC,CASSRTSGTQETQYF,NA,TRBV4-2,TRBD2,TRBJ2-5
TGTGCCAGCAGCCAAGATTGGGGTAACACTGAAGCTTTCTTT,CASSQDWGNTEAFF,NA,TRBV4-2,NA,TRBJ1-1
TGTGCCAGTAGTATCGGGCAGGGGACAGATACGCAGTATTTT,CASSIGQGTDTQYF,NA,TRBV19,NA,TRBJ2-3
TGTGCCAGCAGGAGATCAGGCAACCCAACGAACACTGAAGCTTTCTTT,CASRRSGNPTNTEAFF,NA,TRBV27,NA,TRBJ1-1
TGTGCCACCAGCAGAGATTTCCTAGCGGGAGGGTATTTCCGGAACAATGAGCAGTTCTTC,CATSRDFLAGGYFRNNEQFF,once,TRBV15,TRBD2,TRBJ2-1
TGTGCCAGCAGCCAAGATCGGACTACTTCCTACAATGAGCAGTTCTTC,CASSQDRTTSYNEQFF,NA,TRBV4-2,NA,TRBJ2-1
TGTGCCAGCAGCTTATTCGGGGCCAGCGGGAGGGCTGGGGAGCTGTTTTTT,CASSLFGASGRAGELFF,once,TRBV11-2,TRBD2,TRBJ2-2
TGTGCCAGCAGCGTAGGACTAGCGGGAGCCGGGGAGCTGTTTTTT,CASSVGLAGAGELFF,once,TRBV9,TRBD2,TRBJ2-2
TGTGCCAGCAGCTTAGAGGGTGGAGCTTTCTTT,CASSLEGGAFF,NA,TRBV13,NA,TRBJ1-1
TGTGCCAGCAGGGCCGGACAGCAAGAGACCCAGTACTTC,CASRAGQQETQYF,NA,TRBV7-2,NA,TRBJ2-5
TGTGCCAGCATCTACGCGGGACAGGGGAAGAGCTCCTACGAGCAGTACTTC,CASIYAGQGKSSYEQYF,NA,TRBV28,TRBD1,TRBJ2-7
TGTGCCAGCAGGCCATCGGGACTAGTTCCTTACGAGCAGTACTTC,CASRPSGLVPYEQYF,NA,TRBV6-1,TRBD2,TRBJ2-7
TGCGCCAGCAGCGATTTTAATGAGCAGTTCTTC,CASSDFNEQFF,once,TRBV5-1,NA,TRBJ2-1
TGCGCCAGCAGCCATGCTCAGGGAAACCGGGACGAGCAGTACTTC,CASSHAQGNRDEQYF,NA,TRBV4-1,NA,TRBJ2-7
TGCGCCAGCAGCTTGGGGGCCCGCTCCTACAATGAGCAGTTCTTC,CASSLGARSYNEQFF,NA,TRBV5-1,NA,TRBJ2-1
TGTGCCAGCAGCTTAGTTGCGGTCGGGAATGAGCAGTTCTTC,CASSLVAVGNEQFF,once,TRBV7-2,NA,TRBJ2-1
TGTGCCAGCAGTGATAGGGGAGTCTATGGCTACACCTTC,CASSDRGVYGYTF,NA,TRBV2,NA,TRBJ1-2
TGTGCCAGTAGTATGGTAGAGAGCACTGAAGCTTTCTTT,CASSMVESTEAFF,NA,TRBV19,NA,TRBJ1-1
TGTGCCAGCAGACGAGGGACCGCGAGCATTGAGCAGTTCTTC,CASRRGTASIEQFF,NA,TRBV2,NA,TRBJ2-1
TGTGCCAGCAGCGCAGACAGGGGGTCCCAGCCCCAGCATTTT,CASSADRGSQPQHF,NA,TRBV7-2,TRBD1,TRBJ1-5
TGTGCCAGCAGCCAATTGAAGCAGGCAGGACGGTCATATGGCTACACCTTC,CASSQLKQAGRSYGYTF,NA,TRBV14,NA,TRBJ1-2
TGTGCCAGCAGTGGAGTAAGCGAGCAGTACTTC,CASSGVSEQYF,once,TRBV2,NA,TRBJ2-7
TGTGCCAGTAGTATTACCGTTCGAGGTGGCTACACCTTC,CASSITVRGGYTF,NA,TRBV19,NA,TRBJ1-2
TGTGCCAGCAGTGAATTAATCTCGGGGGCGAATAATTCACCCCTCCACTTT,CASSELISGANNSPLHF,NA,TRBV6-1,NA,TRBJ1-6
TGTGCCAGCAGAAAACAGGGGATGGTTGGCAATCAGCCCCAGCATTTT,CASRKQGMVGNQPQHF,once,TRBV27,TRBD1,TRBJ1-5
TGCAGCGTCGGGGCGGGGCCAAAAGAAGCTTTCTTT,CSVGAGPKEAFF,NA,TRBV29-1,NA,TRBJ1-1
TGTGCCACCCTTAAACTCGATGAGCAGTTCTTC,CATLKLDEQFF,NA,TRBV28,NA,TRBJ2-1
TGCGCCAGCAGCCTCAGCTCTGGGGCCAACGTCCTGACTTTC,CASSLSSGANVLTF,NA,TRBV5-1,NA,TRBJ2-6
TGTGCCAGCTCAATCGACAGGGGGGCTTTCTTT,CASSIDRGAFF,NA,TRBV18,TRBD1,TRBJ1-1
TGCGCCAGCAGCTTGGAGGGGGTAATGAACACTGAAGCTTTCTTT,CASSLEGVMNTEAFF,NA,TRBV5-1,NA,TRBJ1-1
TGTGCCAGCACCTTCGACAACTACGAGCAGTACTTC,CASTFDNYEQYF,NA,TRBV5-8,NA,TRBJ2-7
TGCAGCGTTGAAGATCAGGGGCGGAGCAACTATGGCTACACCTTC,CSVEDQGRSNYGYTF,NA,TRBV29-1,NA,TRBJ1-2
TGCAGCGTTGAACCTCTAGCGGAGTCGTACCAAGAGACCCAGTACTTC,CSVEPLAESYQETQYF,NA,TRBV29-1,TRBD2,TRBJ2-5
TGCGCCAGCAGCACTGGGGCGCTAGCGTGGACAGATACGCAGTATTTT,CASSTGALAWTDTQYF,NA,TRBV4-1,NA,TRBJ2-3
TGTGCCAGCAGTCTGACAACTAGCGGGACCCGTAACGAGCAGTACTTC,CASSLTTSGTRNEQYF,NA,TRBV28,TRBD2,TRBJ2-7
TGTGCCAGCAGCGCTCACGACAGGCCACTCTATGGCTACACCTTC,CASSAHDRPLYGYTF,once,TRBV9,NA,TRBJ1-2
TGTGCCAGCAGCTTGGATCGGCAATCGGAGTACTTC,CASSLDRQSEYF,NA,TRBV5-4,NA,TRBJ2-7
TGTGCCAGCAGCGTAGGCCTAGCGGGCTACGAGCAGTACTTC,CASSVGLAGYEQYF,NA,TRBV9,TRBD2,TRBJ2-7
TGTGCCAGCAGCTCCCCACGGGGGGTAATCCCCCACGAGCAGTACTTC,CASSSPRGVIPHEQYF,NA,TRBV11-2,TRBD2,TRBJ2-7
TGTGCCACCAGCAGAGATTGGGTTTTGAGCGAGCAGTACTTC,CATSRDWVLSEQYF,once,TRBV15,NA,TRBJ2-7
TGTGCCAGCAGTTCGGACAGGGGGCACACTGAAGCTTTCTTT,CASSSDRGHTEAFF,NA,TRBV2,TRBD1,TRBJ1-1
TGTGCCAGCAGTCGACAGGGAGGAGTTTATGGCTACACCTTC,CASSRQGGVYGYTF,NA,TRBV28,TRBD1,TRBJ1-2
TGCAGCGTTGAAAGCCAGGGATATGGCTACACCTTC,CSVESQGYGYTF,NA,TRBV29-1,NA,TRBJ1-2
TGCGCCAGCAGCTTGGGGGGGCTAGCGGGATCAGATACGCAGTATTTT,CASSLGGLAGSDTQYF,NA,TRBV5-1,TRBD2,TRBJ2-3
TGTGCCAGCAACTTAGCGGGAGGGAGCACAGATACGCAGTATTTT,CASNLAGGSTDTQYF,NA,TRBV28,TRBD2,TRBJ2-3
TGTGCCAGCACCCTGGACAAGGCCACAGATACGCAGTATTTT,CASTLDKATDTQYF,NA,TRBV6-1,NA,TRBJ2-3
TGTGCCAGCAGCTTAGGAATCCGCGGGAGTTGGAATGAGCAGTTCTTC,CASSLGIRGSWNEQFF,NA,TRBV11-2,TRBD2,TRBJ2-1
TGTGCCAGCAGCTTAGACAGGATAGCCGGGGAGCTGTTTTTT,CASSLDRIAGELFF,NA,TRBV11-2,NA,TRBJ2-2